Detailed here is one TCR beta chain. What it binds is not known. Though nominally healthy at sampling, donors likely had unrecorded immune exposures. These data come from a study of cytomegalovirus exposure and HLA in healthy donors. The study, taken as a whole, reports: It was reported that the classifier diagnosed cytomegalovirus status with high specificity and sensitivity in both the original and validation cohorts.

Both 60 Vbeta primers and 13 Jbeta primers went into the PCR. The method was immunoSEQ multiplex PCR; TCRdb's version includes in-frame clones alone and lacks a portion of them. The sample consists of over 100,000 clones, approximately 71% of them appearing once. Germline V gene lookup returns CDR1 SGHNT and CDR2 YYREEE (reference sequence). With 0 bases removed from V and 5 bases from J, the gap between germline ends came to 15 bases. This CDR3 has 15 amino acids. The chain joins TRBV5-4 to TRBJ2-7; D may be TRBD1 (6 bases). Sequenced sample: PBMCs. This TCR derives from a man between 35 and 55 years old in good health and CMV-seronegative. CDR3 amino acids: CASSLGAGTNDEQYF. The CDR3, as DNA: TGTGCCAGCAGCTTGGGGGCCGGGACAAATGACGAGCAGTACTTC.